This TCR beta chain was recorded in a study of blood T cell repertoires in COVID-19. On the study more broadly: Some COVID-19 samples were acute and others convalescent; all came from the United States, Italy and Spain. The cDNA or gDNA used as material had been derived from T cells, B-cell-depleted T cells, or PBMCs.

This clone was observed a single time. CDR1 and CDR2 from the germline V gene are KGHDR and SFDVKD. V was cut by 6 bases and J by 0 bases, with 10 bases left in between. This CDR3 comprises 14 residues. Original processing methods: Scientists estimated how many nucleated cells there were by amplifying reference gene primers. Clones were sequenced by immunoSEQ multiplex PCR, and TCRdb holds only the in-frame ones, with some missing. That table gives V, J and clone size, and the DNA gave D and trimming. The sample has some 120,000 clones; around nine tenths are singletons. The sequence came from a woman in her fifties or sixties with acute or convalescent COVID-19. The specimen sequenced was peripheral blood. The genes are TRBV24-1 and TRBJ1-1; possible D gene TRBD1, 5 bases. The CDR3 DNA reads as TGTGCCACCAGTTCCGGGGGGGTGAACACTGAAGCTTTCTTT. It codes for CATSSGGVNTEAFF.